The 19 T cell receptor beta chains below all came from one sample that was sequenced in a study of cytomegalovirus exposure and HLA in healthy donors (dated by TCRdb to 2016 to 2017). The library relied on the immunoSEQ multiplex PCR assay. The multiplex PCR relied on a mix of 60 forward primers for TCR Vbeta segments and 13 reverse primers for TCR Jbeta segments. The table comes from immuneACCESS by way of TCRdb, which keeps in-frame sequences with V and J called. Part of the clones is missing from these tables; in studies checked, under half for an unresolved V gene and the rest for unknown reasons. This sample holds about 200,000 clones; over 75% were observed only once. Together, the top ten hold about 2% of the sample. The sample taken for sequencing was PBMCs. The origin of the receptors is a woman in her forties or fifties in good health and CMV-seronegative.

The V gene is TRBV7-9, the J gene TRBJ1-4, with TRBD1 identical over 8 bases. CDR3 length equals 18 residues. Germline V CDR1 and CDR2: SEHNR, FQNEAQ (reference sequence). V was clipped by 0 bases and J by 7 bases; unmatched bases: 13. CDR3 residues: CASSLAQQGVSSSEKLFF. The CDR3, as DNA: TGTGCCAGCAGCTTAGCTCAACAGGGGGTGTCCTCCAGTGAAAAACTGTTTTTT.

The chain employs TRBV28 and TRBJ2-7, with 9 nucleotides matching TRBD1. The CDR3 consists of 14 residues. The V segment lost 8 bases and the J segment 1 base; nucleotides outside the gene matches: 6. CDR1 MDHEN and CDR2 SYDVKM come from the germline V gene. The CDR3 loop reads CASWDGTGSYEQYF. CDR3 nucleotides: TGTGCCAGCTGGGACGGGACAGGGTCCTACGAGCAGTACTTC.

The chain joins TRBV7-2 to TRBJ2-1, with 13 bases that match TRBD2. V shed 1 base, J shed 8 bases, and the junction held 5 bases outside the gene matches. The CDR3 spans 16 residues. Germline V gene sequence: CDR1 SGHTA, CDR2 FQGNSA. The CDR3 spells CASSLGTSGRIDEQFF. Written as DNA, the CDR3 is TGTGCCAGCAGCTTAGGGACTAGCGGGAGAATTGATGAGCAGTTCTTC. The entire variable domain, with the rest obtained from reference TRBV7-2 and TRBJ2-1, is as follows: GAGVSQSPSNKVTEKGKDVELRCDPISGHTALYWYRQSLGQGLEFLIYFQGNSAPDKSGLPSDRFSAERTGGSVSTLTIQRTQQEDSAVYLCASSLGTSGRIDEQFFGPGTRLTVL.

V and J are TRBV7-2 and TRBJ2-1; D is ambiguous. Germline assignment: CDR1 SGHTA and CDR2 FQGNSA. Trimming removed 1 base from V and 6 bases from J, with 10 bases in between. The CDR3 covers 14 residues. For the CDR3, the DNA is TGTGCCAGCAGCTTAGAAGTCCCGGGCAATGAGCAGTTCTTC. Its translation is CASSLEVPGNEQFF.

This sequence joins TRBV7-6 and TRBJ1-2; 7 positions match TRBD1. CDR1 is SGHVS, CDR2 FNYEAQ, per germline. V shed 2 bases, J shed 6 bases, and the junction held 9 bases outside the gene matches. The CDR3 spans 15 residues. The CDR3 DNA sequence: TGTGCCAGCAGCTTAATGGGACAGACCTTTGATGGCTACACCTTC. Its translation is CASSLMGQTFDGYTF.

J is TRBJ2-5 and V is TRBV27, with 10 positions matching TRBD1. The trim removed 2 bases at V and 7 bases at J, leaving 7 bases unmatched. Germline CDR1 MNHEY, CDR2 SMNVEV (reference sequence). The CDR3 is 15 residues long. The CDR3 DNA reads TGTGCCAGCAGTTTAAGGGGGACAGGGGACGGGACCCAGTACTTC. Translated, it gives CASSLRGTGDGTQYF.

The V call is TRBV27, the J call TRBJ2-2; 8 bases agree with TRBD1. The junction had 6 bases not matched to a gene; V was cut back by 3 bases and J by 6 bases. This CDR3 is 15 amino acids long. Looked up from germline, CDR1 is MNHEY and CDR2 is SMNVEV (reference sequence). The chain's CDR3 is CASSFRTGIPGELFF. CDR3 DNA: TGTGCCAGCAGTTTTAGGACAGGGATCCCCGGGGAGCTGTTTTTT.

V gene TRBV29-1 combines with J gene TRBJ1-2, with D uncertain. Trimming removed 6 bases at V and 1 base at J, with 6 bases between. Germline CDR1 and CDR2: SQVTM and ANQGSEA. This CDR3 region has 11 residues. The CDR3 loop is CSVSGNYGYTF. For the CDR3, the DNA is TGCAGCGTGAGCGGTAACTATGGCTACACCTTC.

The chain is built from TRBV11-2 and TRBJ2-1; 12 bases are shared with TRBD2. The V gene end was trimmed by 2 bases and the J gene end by 7 bases; junction bases not matched to a gene: 6. The CDR3 spans 16 residues. Germline V gene lookup returns CDR1 SGHAT and CDR2 FQNNGV. CDR3 loop: CASSLYLAGGPNEQFF. The CDR3 DNA follows: TGTGCCAGCAGCTTATATCTAGCGGGAGGGCCAAATGAGCAGTTCTTC.

The CDR3 reads CASSDRGGSPLHF. In nucleotides, the CDR3 is TGTGCCAGCAGTGACAGAGGTGGTTCACCCCTCCACTTT. The rearrangement links TRBV2 to TRBJ1-6; no clear D gene. Germline lookup yields CDR1 SNHLY and CDR2 FYNNEI. The V end was cut by 3 bases, the J end by 9 bases, with 9 bases between. The CDR3 loop spans 13 amino acids.

The genes are TRBV7-9 and TRBJ2-1; no firm D call. V was shortened by 2 bases and J by 8 bases, with 4 bases between the two germline ends. Germline V gene lookup returns CDR1 SEHNR and CDR2 FQNEAQ (reference sequence). The CDR3 sequence is 11 residues long. CDR3 protein: CASSLSDEQFF. The CDR3 region has the DNA TGTGCCAGCAGCTTATCCGATGAGCAGTTCTTC.

The CDR3 protein is CASSGTTDYEQYF. The DNA for the CDR3 is TGTGCCAGCTCCGGGACAACCGACTACGAGCAGTACTTC. The rearrangement links TRBV6-1 to TRBJ2-7, with D possibly matching TRBD1 (6 bases). CDR1 and CDR2 from the germline V gene are MNHNS and SASEGT. Trimming removed 8 bases from V and 3 bases from J, with 14 bases in between. The CDR3 has 13 amino acids.

The chain combines TRBV18 with TRBJ2-7, with 9 bases aligning to TRBD1. V shed 2 bases, J shed 5 bases, and the junction held 13 bases outside the gene matches. This CDR3 is 17 amino acids long. The germline gives CDR1 KGHSH, CDR2 LQKENI. The DNA of the CDR3 is TGTGCCAGCTCACCATTTTCGGGACAGGGAAGGAAGAACGAGCAGTACTTC. Its translation is CASSPFSGQGRKNEQYF.

The genes are TRBV27 and TRBJ1-5, with unresolved D. The CDR3 contains 13 residues. Trimming pared 4 bases from V and 6 bases from J, leaving 10 bases between. Per the germline V gene, CDR1 is MNHEY and CDR2 is SMNVEV (reference sequence). CDR3 in amino acids: CASSSREGQPQHF. The CDR3 DNA follows: TGTGCCAGCAGTTCGCGGGAGGGTCAGCCCCAGCATTTT.

The V and J genes are TRBV9 and TRBJ1-2; TRBD1 matches at 9 bases. Germline V gene data show CDR1 as SGDLS and CDR2 as YYNGEE. The CDR3 loop spans 14 amino acids. J was trimmed by 3 bases and V by 2 bases; bases with no gene match: 2. As DNA, the CDR3 is TGTGCCAGCAGCGTGGGACAGGGAGACTATGGCTACACCTTC. It translates to CASSVGQGDYGYTF.

The J gene is TRBJ1-2, the V gene TRBV29-1; no reliable D call. Per germline, CDR1 SQVTM and CDR2 ANQGSEA. The CDR3 has 11 residues. The V end lost 5 bases, the J end lost 8 bases, and 12 bases lay between the germline ends. DNA for the CDR3: TGCAGCGTTCCTTCCTTTGGCGGCTACACCTTC. Its protein product is CSVPSFGGYTF.

V usage is TRBV20-1 and J usage is TRBJ2-1; D call uncertain. This CDR3 has 11 residues. In germline, CDR1 is DFQATT, CDR2 SNEGSKA (reference sequence). Trimming removed 5 bases from V and 6 bases from J, with 8 bases in between. The CDR3 bases are TGCAGTGCTTTCGGGTTCAATGAGCAGTTCTTC. Its protein product is CSAFGFNEQFF.

This chain connects TRBV27 to TRBJ2-7, with 9 bases matching TRBD1. Germline V gene lookup returns CDR1 MNHEY and CDR2 SMNVEV (reference sequence). The V segment lost 0 bases and the J segment 4 bases; nucleotides outside the gene matches: 4. CDR3 size: 15 residues. This CDR3 is CASSLSQGANYEQYF. The CDR3 bases are TGTGCCAGCAGTTTATCACAGGGGGCGAATTACGAGCAGTACTTC.

The chain links TRBV11-2 to TRBJ1-2, with 7 bases identical to TRBD1. The junction had 8 bases not matched to a gene; V was cut back by 11 bases and J by 8 bases. From germline, CDR1 is SGHAT and CDR2 FQNNGV. This CDR3 has 11 amino acids. The CDR3 sequence is CAVYRGPGYTF. The CDR3 DNA reads TGTGCCGTTTACAGGGGACCGGGCTACACCTTC.